This T cell receptor (beta chain) was retrieved from a study of blood T cells in healthy people across ages. Looking at the study overall: For every two T cells, template switching captured about one barcoded beta molecule. Notes on the study in general: Using unsorted PBMCs precluded a conclusive naive versus antigen-experienced comparison.

A second PCR, run for about 7 to 11 cycles, used a sample-barcoded 5' primer plus a J-beta primer mix. With 12 random nucleotides, a template-switch adaptor tagged each individual cDNA molecule. TCRdb analysed the 5' RACE reads with MiXCR anew, one entry per CDR3 protein. Of roughly 2 million distinct CDR3 sequences in the sample, 40% to 55% were seen once. The CDR3 totals 14 residues. The germline CDR1 and CDR2 sequences are MNHEY and SVGAGI. The V end lost 5 bases, the J end lost 2 bases, and 12 bases lay between the germline ends. As concerns this clonotype: Antigen: not known.

Extractions gave at least 5.5 micrograms of total RNA per sample. This receptor was identified in a woman in her forties in good health. Sequenced sample: blood. This sequence joins TRBV6-5 and TRBJ2-5; perhaps D is TRBD1 or TRBD2 (5 bases each). The CDR3 DNA reads TGTGCCAGCAGTGCCAGGGACCCTCAAGAGACCCAGTACTTC. Translating it yields CASSARDPQETQYF.